One sample yielded the 20 T cell receptor beta chains listed below, sequenced in a study of CD8+CD57+ T cells in acquired aplastic anemia. Investigators profiled TCR beta VDJ and CDR3 from genomic DNA template. One entry per CDR3 protein, called by TCRdb with MiXCR from the reads. The sample comprises fewer than 250,000 distinct CDR3 sequences, roughly half of which are singletons, and approximately 15% rests with the top ten. Sequencing was carried out using sorted CD4+, CD8+, or CD8+CD57+ T cells (not recorded which) from PBMCs. Every receptor here comes from a human donor in good health, serving as a control.

The chain links TRBV7-9 to TRBJ1-6; D remains unclear. The ends were cut back, 2 bases at V and 7 bases at J, with 9 bases in the middle. Germline V gene lookup returns CDR1 SEHNR and CDR2 FQNEAQ (reference sequence). CDR3 length equals 14 residues. This chain's CDR3 is CASSLTDRNSPLHF. As DNA, the CDR3 is TGTGCCAGCAGCTTAACGGATCGGAATTCACCCCTCCACTTT.

Many counts were recorded for this clonotype. The rearrangement uses TRBV5-5 and TRBJ2-3, with a weak D call TRBD2 (6 bases). The CDR3 sequence is 12 residues long. V lost 4 bases and J 6 bases, leaving 9 bases between the germline ends. Germline assignment: CDR1 SGHKS and CDR2 YYEKEE (reference sequence). This CDR3 is CASSPGVDTQYF. DNA of the CDR3: TGTGCCAGCAGCCCGGGGGTGGATACGCAGTATTTT.

The V gene is TRBV15, the J gene TRBJ2-5; 8 bases are a match to TRBD1. V was clipped by 0 bases and J by 5 bases; unmatched bases: 5. From germline, CDR1 is LNHNV and CDR2 YYDKDF (reference sequence). The length of the CDR3 is 15 residues. The DNA of the CDR3 is TGTGCCACCAGCAGAGAGGCGGACAGGGTGGAGACCCAGTACTTC. Translated, it gives CATSREADRVETQYF.

Ten or more counts support this clonotype. This chain links TRBV24-1 with TRBJ2-2; D is uncertain. Germline lookup yields CDR1 KGHDR and CDR2 SFDVKD. The CDR3 loop spans 14 amino acids. Trimming left V 3 bases short and J 6 bases short, with 10 bases between. CDR3: CATSDRLAPGELFF. The CDR3 bases are TGTGCCACCAGTGATCGATTAGCCCCCGGGGAGCTGTTTTTT.

The CDR3 nucleotides read TGCAGCGTTGGGGGCACTGGGGCCAACGTCCTGACTTTC. Amino acids: CSVGGTGANVLTF. The rearrangement links TRBV29-1 to TRBJ2-6; tentative D call: TRBD1 (5 bases). The ends were cut back, 4 bases at V and 2 bases at J, with 6 bases in the middle. CDR1 SQVTM and CDR2 ANQGSEA come from the germline V gene. The CDR3 sequence is 13 residues long. Based on the CDR3 plus reference TRBV29-1 and TRBJ2-6, the full variable domain is SAVISQKPSRDICQRGTSLTIQCQVDSQVTMMFWYRQQPGQSLTLIATANQGSEATYESGFVIDKFPISRPNLTFSTLTVSNMSPEDSSIYLCSVGGTGANVLTFGAGSRLTVL.

The chain uses TRBV5-6 and TRBJ2-7; 8 bases are shared with TRBD1. V dropped 9 bases and J dropped 7; count of bases not matched to a gene: 12. There are 13 residues in the CDR3. In germline, CDR1 is SGHDT, CDR2 YYEEEE. The chain's CDR3 is CATTGTGRREQYF. CDR3 DNA: TGTGCCACCACAGGGACAGGCCGACGAGAGCAGTACTTC.

The chain joins TRBV20-1 to TRBJ1-6, with TRBD1 identical over 9 bases. Looked up from germline, CDR1 is DFQATT and CDR2 is SNEGSKA (reference sequence). The CDR3 is 17 amino acids. Unmatched junction bases numbered 6, after V lost 3 bases and J lost 0 bases. CDR3 loop: CSARGQGPSSYNSPLHF. For the CDR3, the DNA is TGCAGTGCTAGGGGACAGGGTCCAAGCTCCTATAATTCACCCCTCCACTTT.

This clonotype occurred many times. It is unclear where the CDR3 begins or ends on the DNA, so no DNA is shown, and the CDR3 is as TCRdb lists it. The rearrangement uses TRBV2 and TRBJ1-6; the table's D call TRBD1 went unverified against the DNA. Germline CDR1 is SNHLY and CDR2 is FYNNEI. The CDR3 contains 13 residues when both ends are counted. The CDR3 reads CASILAPSGPLHF.

The CDR3 nucleotides are TGTGCCAGCAGTGAAGGCCAGGGGCTTAGCGAGCAGTACTTC. Residues: CASSEGQGLSEQYF. The chain employs TRBV2 and TRBJ2-7, with D possibly being TRBD1 (6 bases). Trimming cost V 1 base and J 6 bases, with 13 bases left between them. In germline, CDR1 is SNHLY, CDR2 FYNNEI. This CDR3 has 14 amino acids.

The V call is TRBV19, the J call TRBJ1-2, with TRBD1 matching over 9 bases. This CDR3 region has 16 residues. The germline V gene has CDR1 LNHDA and CDR2 SQIVND (reference sequence). V shed 5 bases and J 0 bases; nucleotides not matched to a gene: 7. The chain's CDR3 is CASSGTGRRTNYGYTF. CDR3 bases: TGTGCCAGTAGTGGGACAGGGCGACGTACTAACTATGGCTACACCTTC.

This rearrangement joins TRBV2 to TRBJ2-7; 8 nucleotides align to TRBD1. CDR1 is SNHLY, CDR2 FYNNEI, per germline. V lost 7 bases, J lost 0 bases, and 11 bases stayed unmatched. The CDR3 has 16 residues. The CDR3 region has the DNA TGTGCCAGCACCGCCTCCGGGACAGGAAGCTCCTACGAGCAGTACTTC. The encoded protein is CASTASGTGSSYEQYF.

V and J are TRBV5-1 and TRBJ1-2; D unresolved. V was shortened by 0 bases and J by 2 bases, with 8 bases between the two germline ends. CDR1 and CDR2 (germline): SGHRS, YFSETQ. This CDR3 has 14 residues. The CDR3 reads CASSLEAANYGYTF. The CDR3 DNA sequence: TGCGCCAGCAGCTTGGAGGCGGCAAACTATGGCTACACCTTC.

This clonotype has a handful of counts. The chain joins TRBV7-6 to TRBJ1-6; D is perhaps TRBD1 (6 bases). V lost 5 bases to trimming and J lost 9 bases, with 17 bases between them. This CDR3 contains 15 residues. The germline gives CDR1 SGHVS, CDR2 FNYEAQ. CDR3 residues: CASSPGETGASPLHF. The DNA of the CDR3 is TGTGCCAGCAGCCCTGGTGAGACGGGGGCTTCACCCCTCCACTTT.

This clonotype was seen once. CDR3 loop: CATGPPNEKLFF. Here the CDR3 DNA reads TGTGCCACCGGGCCGCCAAATGAAAAACTGTTTTTT. The gene calls are TRBV7-9 and TRBJ1-4, with D uncertain. Germline lookup yields CDR1 SEHNR and CDR2 FQNEAQ (reference sequence). V lost 10 bases and J 5 bases, leaving 11 bases between the germline ends. The CDR3 covers 12 residues. Full variable domain (missing parts from reference TRBV7-9 and TRBJ1-4): DTGVSQNPRHKITKRGQNVTFRCDPISEHNRLYWYRQTLGQGPEFLTYFQNEAQLEKSRLLSDRFSAERPKGSFSTLEIQRTEQGDSAMYLCATGPPNEKLFFGSGTQLSVL.

There are many counts of this clonotype. This chain uses TRBV12-3 or TRBV12-4 with TRBJ2-2; TRBD2 might be the D (6 bases). With 6 bases removed from V and 0 bases from J, the gap between germline ends came to 11 bases. The CDR3 is 15 amino acids. The DNA of the CDR3 is TGTGCCAGCAGAGGAGGGTCTGCGAACACCGGGGAGCTGTTTTTT. It encodes CASRGGSANTGELFF.

This clonotype was counted at least ten times. The rearrangement links TRBV12-3 or TRBV12-4 to TRBJ1-1; 8 positions agree with TRBD1. The CDR3 contains 14 residues. The trim removed 5 bases at V and 5 bases at J, leaving 7 bases unmatched. CDR3 bases: TGTGCCAGCAGTCTGAGGACAGGGCTAACTGAAGCTTTCTTT. This sequence encodes CASSLRTGLTEAFF.

V is TRBV27 and J is TRBJ1-2; D unclear. The germline gives CDR1 MNHEY, CDR2 SMNVEV (reference sequence). The germline V and J ends were trimmed by 6 bases and 6 bases, with 8 bases remaining between them. The CDR3 is 11 amino acids. The chain's CDR3 is CASSLNHGYTF. The DNA of the CDR3 is TGTGCCAGCAGCCTCAACCATGGCTACACCTTC.

This clonotype showed up many times. The CDR3 here is CASSLGYNEQFF. The CDR3, as DNA: TGTGCCAGCAGTTTGGGGTACAATGAGCAGTTCTTC. The chain combines TRBV6-1 with TRBJ2-1; D uncertain. The CDR3 is 12 residues long. Germline CDR1 MNHNS, CDR2 SASEGT. The V end was cut by 5 bases, the J end by 4 bases, with 6 bases between.

This chain joins TRBV9 and TRBJ1-1; 9 positions agree with TRBD1. This CDR3 is 21 amino acids long. The trim removed 4 bases at V and 5 bases at J, leaving 27 bases unmatched. Germline lookup yields CDR1 SGDLS and CDR2 YYNGEE. The CDR3 loop reads CASSTSPGTGYGTAVGTEAFF. The DNA of the CDR3 is TGTGCCAGCAGCACCAGTCCCGGGACAGGGTACGGGACAGCGGTGGGTACTGAAGCTTTCTTT.

The gene calls are TRBV29-1 and TRBJ1-1; D is undetermined. The V gene lost 4 bases and the J gene lost 1 base, with 13 bases spanning the gap. The CDR3 contains 14 residues. The germline CDR1 and CDR2 sequences are SQVTM and ANQGSEA. CDR3 protein: CSVVGQEENTEAFF. The CDR3 DNA follows: TGCAGCGTTGTAGGGCAGGAGGAGAACACTGAAGCTTTCTTT.